The 15 T cell receptor beta chains presented below share a single source sample, sequenced in a study of T cells in Graves' hyperthyroidism and ophthalmopathy. The CDR3 regions of TCR beta were amplified from RNA transcripts. The TCR CDR3 was amplified in a first-round RT-PCR using the HTBI primer set. One entry per CDR3 protein, called by TCRdb with MiXCR from the multiplex PCR reads. Of some 720,000 distinct CDR3 sequences in the sample, about 16% were seen once. Specimen: blood. Receptors originate from a man aged 18 to 29 with Graves' hyperthyroidism.

This clonotype was recorded at least ten times. This chain links TRBV3-1 with TRBJ2-1; 10 bases are a match to TRBD2. Germline CDR1 is LGHDT and CDR2 is YNNKEL (reference sequence). The CDR3 spans 15 residues. V shed 1 base and J 8 bases; nucleotides not matched to a gene: 5. The CDR3 reads CASSQASGSRDEQFF. The CDR3 DNA is TGTGCCAGCAGCCAAGCTAGCGGGAGTCGCGATGAGCAGTTCTTC.

CDR3 DNA sequence: TGTGCCAGCAGCCAAGATGCTAGCGGGGCCTACGAGCAGTACTTC. Residues: CASSQDASGAYEQYF. The chain employs TRBV3-1 and TRBJ2-7; 9 bases agree with TRBD2. The CDR3 covers 15 residues. Germline V CDR1 and CDR2: LGHDT, YNNKEL (reference sequence). The ends lost 0 bases at V and 2 bases at J; junction bases unmatched: 2.

This clonotype was seen a handful of times. The chain's CDR3 is CASSQAPVVGYGYTF. The CDR3 DNA reads as TGTGCCAGCAGCCAAGCGCCGGTGGTGGGCTATGGCTACACCTTC. This rearrangement joins TRBV14 to TRBJ1-2; the D is unclear. Germline lookup yields CDR1 SGHDN and CDR2 FVKESK. This CDR3 spans 15 amino acids. Trimming took 1 base from V and 4 from J, leaving 13 bases between them.

The J gene is TRBJ2-2, the V gene TRBV5-1; D call uncertain. The CDR3 runs 14 residues. Between the trimmed V and J ends, which lost 0 bases and 7 bases, there was a span of 10 bases. The germline gives CDR1 SGHRS, CDR2 YFSETQ. The CDR3 nucleotides are TGCGCCAGCAGCTTGGACCCGATTAACGGGGAGCTGTTTTTT. Protein sequence: CASSLDPINGELFF.

This clonotype was observed a few times. J is TRBJ2-5 and V is TRBV10-2; TRBD1 matches 7 bases. Looked up from germline, CDR1 is WSHSY and CDR2 is SAAADI. The ends lost 5 bases at V and 6 bases at J; junction bases unmatched: 9. This CDR3 has 14 amino acids. The chain's CDR3 is CASSTGQPTKTQYF. The CDR3 bases are TGCGCCAGCAGTACGGGACAGCCGACGAAGACCCAGTACTTC.

This clonotype showed up many times. V and J are TRBV20-1 and TRBJ2-1, with 8 bases matching TRBD2. After removal of 5 bases from V and 5 bases from J, the junction contained 11 bases not matched to a gene. The CDR3 runs to 15 residues. Germline CDR1 DFQATT, CDR2 SNEGSKA (reference sequence). The CDR3 loop reads CSAYPALAGHNEQFF. The CDR3 DNA sequence: TGCAGTGCTTACCCGGCCCTAGCGGGCCACAATGAGCAGTTCTTC.

The V call is TRBV24-1, the J call TRBJ2-1; D unclear. Germline V gene lookup returns CDR1 KGHDR and CDR2 SFDVKD. V lost 4 bases to trimming and J lost 9 bases, with 12 bases between them. The CDR3 contains 13 residues. Here the CDR3 reads CATSDLRWGEQFF. The CDR3, as DNA: TGTGCCACCAGTGACCTACGGTGGGGTGAGCAGTTCTTC.

This clonotype was seen at least ten times. The gene calls are TRBV7-8 and TRBJ2-3; the match to TRBD2 covers 9 bases. CDR3 length: 15 residues. CDR1 SGHVS and CDR2 FQNEAQ come from the germline V gene. The junction had 4 bases not matched to a gene; V was cut back by 5 bases and J by 1 base. The CDR3, as DNA: TGTGCCAGCAGCCGGCGGGAGGGGGGCACAGATACGCAGTATTTT. It yields the protein CASSRREGGTDTQYF.

This clonotype was seen more than once but under ten times. The V call is TRBV7-3, the J call TRBJ2-1, with D maybe TRBD1 (7 bases). The germline gives CDR1 SGHTA, CDR2 FQGTGA. Trimming removed 4 bases at V and 8 bases at J, with 21 bases between. The CDR3 runs 16 residues. The CDR3 is CASSSKPAGGGHEQFF. CDR3 DNA sequence: TGTGCCAGCAGCTCGAAGCCCGCAGGGGGAGGCCATGAGCAGTTCTTC.

This clonotype was seen at least ten times. This sequence joins TRBV20-1 and TRBJ2-1; D might be TRBD2 (5 bases). Trimming left V 5 bases short and J 6 bases short, with 5 bases between. The V gene's germline CDR1 is DFQATT and CDR2 SNEGSKA (reference sequence). The length of the CDR3 is 10 residues. CDR3 sequence reads: CSALANEQFF. In nucleotides, the CDR3 is TGCAGTGCTCTAGCCAATGAGCAGTTCTTC.

The rearrangement uses TRBV30 and TRBJ1-6; no clear D gene. The CDR3 has 13 amino acids. In germline, CDR1 is GTSNPN, CDR2 SVGIG (reference sequence). The V gene lost 3 bases and the J gene lost 3 bases, with 6 bases spanning the gap. CDR3: CAWRGNYNSPLHF. The CDR3 DNA reads as TGTGCCTGGAGGGGGAACTATAATTCACCCCTCCACTTT.

The chain is built from TRBV20-1 and TRBJ2-3, with a tentative D call TRBD2 (5 bases). V was cut by 1 base and J by 3 bases, with 14 bases left in between. The CDR3 contains 15 residues. CDR1 and CDR2 (germline): DFQATT, SNEGSKA (reference sequence). The CDR3 here is CSARGGGSNTDTQYF. The DNA for the CDR3 is TGCAGTGCTAGAGGGGGTGGGAGTAATACAGATACGCAGTATTTT.

The sample holds a few counts of this clonotype. This chain connects TRBV28 to TRBJ2-1; D gene ambiguous. CDR3 length: 12 amino acids. Trimming took 3 bases from V and 10 from J, leaving 10 bases between them. Germline V gene lookup returns CDR1 MDHEN and CDR2 SYDVKM. The CDR3, as DNA: TGTGCCAGCAGTTTTCTGGCACTCGAGCAGTTCTTC. Protein product: CASSFLALEQFF.

This clonotype was counted only a few times. V usage is TRBV4-2 and J usage is TRBJ2-7; the D gene is possibly TRBD1 (5 bases). Trimming took 4 bases from V and 0 from J, leaving 13 bases between them. Looked up from germline, CDR1 is LGHNA and CDR2 is YNFKEQ. The CDR3 sequence is 15 residues long. CDR3 sequence reads: CASSPLGVSSYEQYF. The CDR3 DNA sequence: TGTGCCAGCAGCCCCCTAGGGGTTAGCTCCTACGAGCAGTACTTC.

This clonotype appeared a few times. The V call is TRBV12-3 or TRBV12-4, the J call TRBJ2-7; possibly TRBD1 for D (6 bases). V was cut by 5 bases and J by 2 bases, with 10 bases left in between. The CDR3 loop spans 13 amino acids. This chain's CDR3 is CASSRQAPYEQYF. The CDR3 DNA sequence: TGTGCCAGCAGTAGACAGGCCCCCTACGAGCAGTACTTC.